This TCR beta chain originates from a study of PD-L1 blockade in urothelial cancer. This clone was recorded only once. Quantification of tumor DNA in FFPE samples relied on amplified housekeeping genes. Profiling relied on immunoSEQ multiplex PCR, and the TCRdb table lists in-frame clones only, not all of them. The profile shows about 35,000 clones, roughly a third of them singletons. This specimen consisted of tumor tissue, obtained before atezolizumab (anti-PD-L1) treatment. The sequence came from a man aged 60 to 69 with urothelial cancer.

CDR3 coding DNA: TGTGCCAGTAGTAGATACCGGCAGGGGGCGAAAACTGAAGCTTTCTTT. This translates into CASSRYRQGAKTEAFF. The chain couples TRBV19 to TRBJ1-1; 8 bases align to TRBD1. The V gene's germline CDR1 is LNHDA and CDR2 SQIVND (reference sequence). This CDR3 region has 16 residues. With 4 bases clipped from V and 5 bases from J, the junction kept 12 bases outside the gene matches.